This TCR beta chain was recovered during a study of metastatic and nonmetastatic thyroid tumors. TCRdb reanalyzed the PCR reads via MiXCR. The sample lists tens of thousands of clones; 15% to 20% were seen once. Patients were all untreated before their thyroid surgery. This CDR3 spans 16 amino acids. The V end lost 2 bases, the J end lost 8 bases, and 20 bases lay between the germline ends. The germline V gene encodes CDR1 SGHRS and CDR2 YFSETQ. This clone was detected ten times or more. The receptor comes from a female donor with papillary thyroid cancer or a benign thyroid nodule (not recorded which). Some clones in this sample may be carry-over from other donors' samples. The sequencing input was blood. V gene TRBV5-1 combines with J gene TRBJ2-1; weak D call: TRBD2 (5 bases). The CDR3 nucleotides are TGCGCCAGCAGCTTAGACGGACTGGAGTTTAATCATGAGCAGTTCTTC. As protein: CASSLDGLEFNHEQFF.